This T cell receptor (beta chain) was identified during a study of monozygotic twins with inflammatory bowel disease. CDR3 size: 16 residues. Germline V CDR1 and CDR2: LGHNA, YSLEER. TCRdb re-called the 5' RACE reads; one entry per CDR3 protein, DNA not given. The listing records over 350,000 distinct CDR3 sequences. This receptor was obtained from a human donor with ulcerative colitis or Crohn's disease, or a healthy co-twin of an affected twin (not recorded which). The rearrangement links TRBV4-3 to TRBJ1-1; TCRdb lists TRBD1, though no DNA is available to test this call. Input material: blood. CDR3 residues: CASSQDVRQGFTEAFF.